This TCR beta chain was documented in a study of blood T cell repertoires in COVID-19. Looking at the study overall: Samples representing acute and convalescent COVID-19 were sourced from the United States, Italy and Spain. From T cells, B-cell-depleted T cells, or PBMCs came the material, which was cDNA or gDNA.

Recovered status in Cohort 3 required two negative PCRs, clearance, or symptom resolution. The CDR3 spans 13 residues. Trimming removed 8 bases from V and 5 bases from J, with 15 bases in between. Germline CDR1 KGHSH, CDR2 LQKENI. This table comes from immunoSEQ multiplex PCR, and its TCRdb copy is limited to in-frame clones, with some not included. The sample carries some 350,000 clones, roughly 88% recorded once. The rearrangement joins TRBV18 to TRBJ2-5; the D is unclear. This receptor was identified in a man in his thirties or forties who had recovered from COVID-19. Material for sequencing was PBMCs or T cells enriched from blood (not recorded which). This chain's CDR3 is CASAEVSEETQYF. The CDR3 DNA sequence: TGTGCCAGCGCCGAGGTGTCGGAGGAGACCCAGTACTTC.